This is a list of T cell receptor beta chains from one sample in a study of T cells in Graves' hyperthyroidism and ophthalmopathy. TCRdb used MiXCR to reprocess the multiplex PCR reads, holding one entry per CDR3 protein. This table has roughly 500,000 distinct CDR3 sequences, about half appearing once. The sample was peripheral blood or thyroid tissue (not recorded which). The receptors were sampled from an adult woman with Graves' disease, either hyperthyroidism or ophthalmopathy (not recorded which). Both conserved end residues are part of each CDR3. Fields, in order: J gene, V gene, D gene, clone size, CDR3 protein, CDR3 DNA. A D gene is named only where the DNA matches it firmly. Not all rows give a size; the values are once, few, many and, for expanded clones, a class.

j_gene: TRBJ1-6
v_gene: TRBV7-2
d_gene: NA
abundance: many
CDR3aa: CASSLAGANSPLHF
CDR3nt: TGTGCCAGCAGCTTAGCGGGGGCGAATTCACCCCTCCACTTT

j_gene: TRBJ2-5
v_gene: TRBV10-3
d_gene: TRBD2
abundance: NA
CDR3aa: CAIRESPSGVAGVAETQYF
CDR3nt: TGTGCCATCAGGGAGTCCCCATCGGGGGTAGCGGGGGTAGCGGAGACCCAGTACTTC

j_gene: TRBJ2-7
v_gene: TRBV28
d_gene: NA
abundance: NA
CDR3aa: CASTADSRNEQYF
CDR3nt: TGTGCCAGCACGGCGGACAGCAGAAACGAGCAGTACTTC

j_gene: TRBJ1-1
v_gene: TRBV2
d_gene: NA
abundance: NA
CDR3aa: CASYDRTTEAFF
CDR3nt: TGTGCCAGCTATGACAGGACCACTGAAGCTTTCTTT

j_gene: TRBJ2-7
v_gene: TRBV20-1
d_gene: TRBD1
abundance: many
CDR3aa: CSARGRKRDEQYF
CDR3nt: TGCAGTGCAAGGGGGCGGAAGAGGGACGAGCAGTACTTC

j_gene: TRBJ1-2
v_gene: TRBV5-8
d_gene: NA
abundance: NA
CDR3aa: CASSLVYPVPEGYTF
CDR3nt: TGTGCCAGCAGCCTTGTATATCCGGTTCCGGAGGGCTACACCTTC

j_gene: TRBJ2-6
v_gene: TRBV19
d_gene: NA
abundance: NA
CDR3aa: CAGSINGANVLTF
CDR3nt: TGTGCCGGTAGTATCAACGGGGCCAACGTCCTGACTTTC

j_gene: TRBJ2-7
v_gene: TRBV10-2
d_gene: TRBD1
abundance: many
CDR3aa: CASTGQGVGEQYF
CDR3nt: TGCGCCAGCACCGGACAGGGGGTGGGTGAGCAGTACTTC

j_gene: TRBJ2-2
v_gene: TRBV5-1
d_gene: TRBD1
abundance: NA
CDR3aa: CASSTTGQANTGELFF
CDR3nt: TGCGCCAGCAGCACGACGGGACAGGCCAACACCGGGGAGCTGTTTTTT

j_gene: TRBJ2-5
v_gene: TRBV10-3
d_gene: TRBD2
abundance: NA
CDR3aa: CAIRGGMMETQYF
CDR3nt: TGTGCCATCAGGGGGGGGATGATGGAGACCCAGTACTTC

j_gene: TRBJ1-6
v_gene: TRBV7-2
d_gene: TRBD1
abundance: NA
CDR3aa: CAGSSRQGNSPLHF
CDR3nt: TGTGCCGGCAGCTCCCGACAGGGGAATTCACCCCTCCACTTT

j_gene: TRBJ1-2
v_gene: TRBV7-9
d_gene: NA
abundance: NA
CDR3aa: CASSLERDDRSYTF
CDR3nt: TGTGCCAGCAGCTTAGAAAGGGACGACCGCAGCTACACCTTC

j_gene: TRBJ1-5
v_gene: TRBV25-1
d_gene: NA
abundance: NA
CDR3aa: CASSEWNSQQPQHF
CDR3nt: TGTGCCAGCAGTGAATGGAACAGTCAACAGCCCCAGCATTTT

j_gene: TRBJ2-4
v_gene: TRBV29-1
d_gene: NA
abundance: NA
CDR3aa: CSVVYRVGNIQYF
CDR3nt: TGCAGCGTTGTTTACAGGGTTGGAAACATTCAGTACTTC

j_gene: TRBJ2-7
v_gene: TRBV5-8
d_gene: NA
abundance: many
CDR3aa: CASSLGQGKWEQYF
CDR3nt: TGTGCCAGCAGCTTGGGGCAGGGGAAGTGGGAGCAGTACTTC

j_gene: TRBJ1-5
v_gene: TRBV2
d_gene: NA
abundance: NA
CDR3aa: CASSSPEWVNQPQHF
CDR3nt: TGTGCCAGCAGTTCTCCGGAATGGGTCAATCAGCCCCAGCATTTT

j_gene: TRBJ2-7
v_gene: TRBV6-1
d_gene: NA
abundance: NA
CDR3aa: CASGLGEEQYF
CDR3nt: TGTGCCAGCGGCCTTGGGGAAGAGCAGTACTTC

j_gene: TRBJ2-2
v_gene: TRBV9
d_gene: NA
abundance: NA
CDR3aa: CASSGKGGTGELFF
CDR3nt: TGTGCCAGCAGTGGAAAGGGGGGTACCGGGGAGCTGTTTTTT

j_gene: TRBJ1-1
v_gene: TRBV19
d_gene: NA
abundance: NA
CDR3aa: CASSIRGYTEAFF
CDR3nt: TGTGCCAGTAGTATAAGGGGCTACACTGAAGCTTTCTTT

j_gene: TRBJ1-1
v_gene: TRBV7-2
d_gene: NA
abundance: NA
CDR3aa: CASSLRTAPEAFF
CDR3nt: TGTGCCAGCAGCCTCAGGACAGCTCCTGAAGCTTTCTTT

j_gene: TRBJ2-2
v_gene: TRBV12-3/TRBV12-4
d_gene: NA
abundance: NA
CDR3aa: CASRTISGELFF
CDR3nt: TGTGCCAGCAGGACCATCTCCGGGGAGCTGTTTTTT

j_gene: TRBJ1-5
v_gene: TRBV6-5
d_gene: TRBD1
abundance: few
CDR3aa: CASSKTGGYQPQHF
CDR3nt: TGTGCCAGCAGTAAGACAGGGGGATATCAGCCCCAGCATTTT

j_gene: TRBJ2-5
v_gene: TRBV29-1
d_gene: NA
abundance: many
CDR3aa: CSAGPSRETQYF
CDR3nt: TGCAGCGCTGGCCCTAGCAGAGAGACCCAGTACTTC

j_gene: TRBJ2-5
v_gene: TRBV10-3
d_gene: TRBD2
abundance: few
CDR3aa: CAISEGLAGAETQYF
CDR3nt: TGTGCCATCAGTGAGGGACTAGCGGGAGCAGAGACCCAGTACTTC

j_gene: TRBJ1-4
v_gene: TRBV29-1
d_gene: NA
abundance: NA
CDR3aa: CSVFRGGDEKLFF
CDR3nt: TGCAGCGTTTTCCGGGGGGGTGATGAAAAACTGTTTTTT

j_gene: TRBJ1-5
v_gene: TRBV10-3
d_gene: NA
abundance: many
CDR3aa: CAISESGQPQHF
CDR3nt: TGTGCCATCAGTGAGTCAGGCCAGCCCCAGCATTTT

j_gene: TRBJ2-5
v_gene: TRBV2
d_gene: NA
abundance: NA
CDR3aa: CASSDWGETQYF
CDR3nt: TGTGCCAGCAGCGACTGGGGGGAGACCCAGTACTTC

j_gene: TRBJ2-2
v_gene: TRBV7-3
d_gene: TRBD1
abundance: NA
CDR3aa: CASSPIGGRGTGELFF
CDR3nt: TGTGCCAGCAGCCCGATAGGGGGCCGGGGCACCGGGGAGCTGTTTTTT

j_gene: TRBJ2-7
v_gene: TRBV5-1
d_gene: NA
abundance: many
CDR3aa: CASSLNPGTTYEQYF
CDR3nt: TGCGCCAGCAGCTTAAACCCCGGTACTACCTACGAGCAGTACTTC

j_gene: TRBJ2-2
v_gene: TRBV7-2
d_gene: NA
abundance: many
CDR3aa: CASSPTSYTGELFF
CDR3nt: TGTGCCAGCAGCCCTACTAGCTACACCGGGGAGCTGTTTTTT

j_gene: TRBJ1-6
v_gene: TRBV7-9
d_gene: NA
abundance: many
CDR3aa: CASSLPIRDNSPLHF
CDR3nt: TGTGCCAGCAGTTTACCCATAAGGGATAATTCACCCCTCCACTTT

j_gene: TRBJ2-1
v_gene: TRBV7-3
d_gene: NA
abundance: NA
CDR3aa: CASSPLGEYNEQFF
CDR3nt: TGTGCCAGCAGCCCATTGGGGGAATACAATGAGCAGTTCTTC

j_gene: TRBJ2-7
v_gene: TRBV5-1
d_gene: TRBD2
abundance: NA
CDR3aa: CASSHTSGEYEQYF
CDR3nt: TGCGCCAGCAGTCACACTAGCGGGGAATACGAGCAGTACTTC

j_gene: TRBJ1-2
v_gene: TRBV7-8
d_gene: NA
abundance: many
CDR3aa: CASSLTRTGRGYTF
CDR3nt: TGTGCCAGCAGCTTAACCCGAACGGGTCGTGGCTACACCTTC

j_gene: TRBJ1-3
v_gene: TRBV6-1
d_gene: NA
abundance: NA
CDR3aa: CASSGSSSSGNTIYF
CDR3nt: TGTGCCAGCAGTGGGTCTTCAAGCTCTGGAAACACCATATATTTT

j_gene: TRBJ1-3
v_gene: TRBV20-1
d_gene: NA
abundance: NA
CDR3aa: CSAMNTIYF
CDR3nt: TGCAGTGCTATGAACACCATATATTTT

j_gene: TRBJ1-2
v_gene: TRBV29-1
d_gene: TRBD1
abundance: many
CDR3aa: CSVDRGRGYGYTF
CDR3nt: TGCAGCGTGGACAGGGGTCGGGGCTATGGCTACACCTTC

j_gene: TRBJ1-1
v_gene: TRBV10-3
d_gene: NA
abundance: NA
CDR3aa: CAISGTQGLDTEAFF
CDR3nt: TGTGCCATCAGTGGCACGCAGGGGTTGGACACTGAAGCTTTCTTT

j_gene: TRBJ2-2
v_gene: TRBV2
d_gene: TRBD2
abundance: NA
CDR3aa: CASREGLAGGGTGELFF
CDR3nt: TGTGCCAGCAGGGAGGGACTAGCGGGAGGTGGCACCGGGGAGCTGTTTTTT

j_gene: TRBJ2-5
v_gene: TRBV11-2
d_gene: NA
abundance: NA
CDR3aa: CASSSGDSRGEETQYF
CDR3nt: TGTGCCAGCAGCTCAGGGGACAGTAGGGGGGAAGAGACCCAGTACTTC

j_gene: TRBJ2-5
v_gene: TRBV9
d_gene: NA
abundance: many
CDR3aa: CASSVVPGETQYF
CDR3nt: TGTGCCAGCAGCGTAGTCCCCGGGGAGACCCAGTACTTC

j_gene: TRBJ2-7
v_gene: TRBV9
d_gene: NA
abundance: many
CDR3aa: CASSVDWQSYEQYF
CDR3nt: TGTGCCAGCAGCGTAGATTGGCAGTCCTACGAGCAGTACTTC

j_gene: TRBJ2-5
v_gene: TRBV4-2
d_gene: TRBD2
abundance: many
CDR3aa: CASSQKAGVGETQYF
CDR3nt: TGTGCCAGCAGCCAGAAAGCGGGAGTTGGAGAGACCCAGTACTTC

j_gene: TRBJ1-2
v_gene: TRBV7-9
d_gene: NA
abundance: NA
CDR3aa: CAIYRDKGGYTF
CDR3nt: TGTGCCATCTACCGGGACAAAGGTGGCTACACCTTC

j_gene: TRBJ2-7
v_gene: TRBV7-2
d_gene: TRBD2
abundance: NA
CDR3aa: CASSLMGLAGGPSYEQYF
CDR3nt: TGTGCCAGCAGCTTAATGGGACTAGCGGGAGGCCCCTCCTACGAGCAGTACTTC

j_gene: TRBJ2-3
v_gene: TRBV15
d_gene: TRBD2
abundance: NA
CDR3aa: CATSSPQAGGTDTQYF
CDR3nt: TGTGCCACCAGCAGCCCTCAAGCGGGAGGGACAGATACGCAGTATTTT

j_gene: TRBJ2-7
v_gene: TRBV6-1
d_gene: NA
abundance: many
CDR3aa: CASSEAPESSYEQYF
CDR3nt: TGTGCCAGCAGTGAAGCTCCGGAGAGCTCCTACGAGCAGTACTTC

j_gene: TRBJ1-5
v_gene: TRBV28
d_gene: NA
abundance: few
CDR3aa: CASRGRGYRAWQPQHF
CDR3nt: TGTGCCAGCAGGGGGAGGGGCTACAGGGCTTGGCAGCCCCAGCATTTT

j_gene: TRBJ1-4
v_gene: TRBV5-1
d_gene: NA
abundance: NA
CDR3aa: CASSYVDSELFF
CDR3nt: TGCGCCAGCAGCTACGTCGACTCCGAGCTGTTTTTT

j_gene: TRBJ1-2
v_gene: TRBV20-1
d_gene: NA
abundance: many
CDR3aa: CSARHGRDGYTF
CDR3nt: TGCAGTGCTAGGCACGGTAGGGATGGCTACACCTTC

j_gene: TRBJ1-1
v_gene: TRBV13
d_gene: NA
abundance: many
CDR3aa: CASSLAGVAEAFF
CDR3nt: TGTGCCAGCAGCTTGGCAGGGGTCGCTGAAGCTTTCTTT

j_gene: TRBJ1-5
v_gene: TRBV2
d_gene: TRBD1
abundance: NA
CDR3aa: CASRDSGTGEQPQHF
CDR3nt: TGTGCCAGCAGGGACTCCGGGACAGGGGAGCAGCCCCAGCATTTT

j_gene: TRBJ1-1
v_gene: TRBV29-1
d_gene: NA
abundance: NA
CDR3aa: CSVREVGRRVNTEAFF
CDR3nt: TGCAGCGTTAGAGAAGTGGGGAGGAGGGTGAACACTGAAGCTTTCTTT

j_gene: TRBJ2-5
v_gene: TRBV5-4
d_gene: TRBD2
abundance: many
CDR3aa: CASSLAPGLAGRETQYF
CDR3nt: TGTGCCAGCAGCTTGGCACCGGGACTAGCGGGACGGGAGACCCAGTACTTC

j_gene: TRBJ2-2
v_gene: TRBV29-1
d_gene: TRBD2
abundance: NA
CDR3aa: CSVGTGQAGGNTGELFF
CDR3nt: TGCAGCGTGGGGACGGGACAAGCGGGAGGGAACACCGGGGAGCTGTTTTTT